At least ten counts were recorded for the clone carrying this T cell receptor beta chain. Cells are PBMCs isolated from roughly 9.3 ml of fresh blood. This sample is part of a study of T cells in Graves' hyperthyroidism and ophthalmopathy. The CDR3 regions of TCR beta were amplified from RNA transcripts. HTBI primers drove first-round RT-PCR of the TCR CDR3. TCRdb independently ran MiXCR on the multiplex PCR reads; one entry per CDR3 protein. The table has approximately 250,000 distinct CDR3 sequences, 24% seen once. Germline CDR1 is LGHNA and CDR2 is YNFKEQ. Deletions cut 4 bases from V and 0 bases from J, with 16 bases between. The CDR3 spans 16 residues.

The gene calls are TRBV4-2 and TRBJ2-7; D is unclear. Sample: blood. The TCR originated in a woman in her 40s with Graves' ophthalmopathy. The CDR3 here is CASSPRTETVSYEQYF. CDR3 DNA: TGTGCCAGCAGCCCCCGGACGGAGACGGTCTCCTACGAGCAGTACTTC.